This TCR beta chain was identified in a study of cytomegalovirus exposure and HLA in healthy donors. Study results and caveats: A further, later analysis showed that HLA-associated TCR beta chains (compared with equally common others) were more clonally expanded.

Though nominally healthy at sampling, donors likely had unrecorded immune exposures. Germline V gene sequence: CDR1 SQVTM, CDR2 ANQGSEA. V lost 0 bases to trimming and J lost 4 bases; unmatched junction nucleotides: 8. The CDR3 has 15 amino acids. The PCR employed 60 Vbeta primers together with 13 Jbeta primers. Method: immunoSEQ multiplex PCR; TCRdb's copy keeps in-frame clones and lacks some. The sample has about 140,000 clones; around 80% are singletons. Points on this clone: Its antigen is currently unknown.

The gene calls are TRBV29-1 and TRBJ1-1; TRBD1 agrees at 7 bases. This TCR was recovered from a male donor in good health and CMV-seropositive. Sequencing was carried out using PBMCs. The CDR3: CSVEDRYRGSTEAFF. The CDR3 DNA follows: TGCAGCGTTGAAGATAGATACAGGGGTTCCACTGAAGCTTTCTTT.